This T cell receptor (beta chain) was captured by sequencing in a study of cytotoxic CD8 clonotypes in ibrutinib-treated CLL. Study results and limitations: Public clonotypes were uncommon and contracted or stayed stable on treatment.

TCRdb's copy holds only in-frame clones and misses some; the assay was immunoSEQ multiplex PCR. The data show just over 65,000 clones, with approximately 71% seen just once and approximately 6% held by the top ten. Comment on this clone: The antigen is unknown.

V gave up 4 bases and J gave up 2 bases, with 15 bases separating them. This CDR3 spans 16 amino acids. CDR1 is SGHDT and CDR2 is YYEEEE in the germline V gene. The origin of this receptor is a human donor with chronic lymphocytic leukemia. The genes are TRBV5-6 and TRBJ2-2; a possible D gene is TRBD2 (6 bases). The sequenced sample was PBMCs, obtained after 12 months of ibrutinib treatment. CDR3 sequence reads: CASSPIGRSNTGELFF. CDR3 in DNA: TGTGCCAGCAGCCCAATCGGGAGATCTAACACCGGGGAGCTGTTTTTT.